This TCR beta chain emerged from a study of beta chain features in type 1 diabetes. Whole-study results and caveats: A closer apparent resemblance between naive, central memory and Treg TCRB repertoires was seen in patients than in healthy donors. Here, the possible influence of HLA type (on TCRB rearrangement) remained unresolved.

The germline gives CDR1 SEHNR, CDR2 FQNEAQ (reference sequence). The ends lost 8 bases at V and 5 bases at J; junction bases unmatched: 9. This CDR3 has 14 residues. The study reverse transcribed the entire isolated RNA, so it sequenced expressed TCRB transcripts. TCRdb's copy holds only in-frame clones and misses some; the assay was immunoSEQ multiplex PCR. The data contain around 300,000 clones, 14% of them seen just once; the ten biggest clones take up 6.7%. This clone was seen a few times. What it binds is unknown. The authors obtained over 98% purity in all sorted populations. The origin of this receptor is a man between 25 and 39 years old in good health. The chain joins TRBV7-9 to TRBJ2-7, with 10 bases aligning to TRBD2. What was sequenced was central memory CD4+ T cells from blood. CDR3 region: CASSKAGGPHEQYV. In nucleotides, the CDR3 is TGTGCCAGCTCTAAAGCGGGAGGGCCCCACGAGCAGTACGTC.